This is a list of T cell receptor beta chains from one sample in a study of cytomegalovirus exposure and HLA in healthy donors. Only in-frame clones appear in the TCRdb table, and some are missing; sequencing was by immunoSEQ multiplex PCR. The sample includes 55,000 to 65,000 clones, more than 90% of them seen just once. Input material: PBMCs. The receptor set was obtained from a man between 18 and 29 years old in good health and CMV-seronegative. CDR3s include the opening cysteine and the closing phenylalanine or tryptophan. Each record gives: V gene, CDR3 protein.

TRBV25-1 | CASSALFPGDNEQFF
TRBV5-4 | CASSRLRAELYEQYF
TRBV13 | CASSLRLAGIQETQYF
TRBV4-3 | CASSQEAGPRGEKLFF
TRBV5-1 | CASSSIGQGAIGELFF
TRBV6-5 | CASSRGNIQYF
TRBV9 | CASSPPGGGRVTGELFF
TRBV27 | CASSDRSGTRAYEQYF
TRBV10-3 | CAISDEGSGEIGELFF
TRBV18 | CASSPPLPSGTKYNEQFF
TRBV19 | CASSLTGQGYYIQYF
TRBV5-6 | CASSRTGDPGAFF
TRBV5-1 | CASSPQVGLDGYTF
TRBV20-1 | CSALGASGKAF
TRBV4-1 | CASSQDPSLGNIQYF
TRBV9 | CASSPSGGVYEQYF
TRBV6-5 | CASSYSGEETQYF
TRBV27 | CASSATRGTYEQYF
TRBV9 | CASSRGGVSDTEAFF
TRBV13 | CASTQRGGTVAFF
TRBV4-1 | CASSQGDRPVETQYF
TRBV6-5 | CASSYIGREEDEKLFF
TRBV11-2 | CASSRTTGANSYEQYF
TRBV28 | CASSLFNLSGLGTEAFF
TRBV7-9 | CASSPQRRGGEQFF
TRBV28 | CASSFGPGTVNYGYTF
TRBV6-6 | CASGQGARYEQYF
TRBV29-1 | CSVARANTEAFF
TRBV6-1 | CASSEALSWASPANEQFF
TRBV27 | CASYRGGSVPEAFF
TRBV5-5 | CASSPSPSRDEQFF
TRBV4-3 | CASSHGDRFGEQYF
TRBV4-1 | CASSQRHQEATSGNTIYF
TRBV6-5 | CASKGVNEAKNIQYF
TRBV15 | CATSTDRGGGYTF
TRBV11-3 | CASSEGGSIDTQYF
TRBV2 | CASTGVYSYNEQFF
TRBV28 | CASSLTGTGLNTEAFF
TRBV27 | CASSLWGTGGYEQYF
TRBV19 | CASSHTGANVLTF
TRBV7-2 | CASSLRLAESTDTQYF
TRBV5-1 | CASQGSGNTIYF
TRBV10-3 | CAISLVGIAESPYNEQFF